A single sample is the source of the 14 T cell receptor beta chains below, sequenced in a study of shared clonotypes between healthy human individuals. The method was immunoSEQ multiplex PCR; TCRdb's version includes in-frame clones alone and lacks a portion of them. Of almost 750,000 clones listed, over 55% are singletons. The sequenced sample consisted of memory CD4+ T cells sorted from blood. Indicated subset: CD45RA-negative fraction. The receptors were gathered from a woman in her thirties in good health.

This clone was picked up one time. The genes are TRBV21-1 and TRBJ2-1. TRBV21-1 has pseudogene status. The CDR3 spans 16 residues. The CDR3 is CASSPPPKGGYNEQFF. The CDR3, as DNA: TGTGCCAGCAGCCCCCCCCCGAAGGGGGGCTACAATGAGCAGTTCTTC.

On this clone itself: Other DNA sequences within the sample encode an identical CDR3. The chain is built from TRBV18 and TRBJ2-6; no clear D. With 3 bases removed from V and 1 base from J, the gap between germline ends came to 7 bases. Germline CDR1 KGHSH, CDR2 LQKENI. The CDR3 contains 15 residues. CDR3 protein: CASSPRRSGANVLTF. The CDR3 DNA follows: TGTGCCAGCTCACCCCGGAGATCTGGGGCCAACGTCCTGACTTTC.

The genes are TRBV28 and TRBJ1-2, with 7 bases aligning to TRBD1. With 1 base clipped from V and 4 bases from J, the junction kept 9 bases outside the gene matches. CDR3 length equals 16 residues. Germline CDR1 and CDR2: MDHEN and SYDVKM. The CDR3 sequence: CASSLFRQGMGYGYTF. The CDR3 DNA follows: TGTGCCAGCAGTTTATTCCGACAGGGAATGGGCTATGGCTACACCTTC.

The chain employs TRBV21-1 and TRBJ1-1. TRBV21-1 constitutes a pseudogene. This CDR3 comprises 18 residues. Here the CDR3 DNA reads TGTGCCAGCAGCAAAGCCCCTCACTGGGGGGGAGTGAACACTGAAGCTTTCTTT. Its translation is CASSKAPHWGGVNTEAFF.

The chain employs TRBV6-1 and TRBJ2-7; 8 positions agree with TRBD2. The CDR3 is 14 residues long. With 7 bases clipped from V and 4 bases from J, the junction kept 9 bases outside the gene matches. Germline V gene lookup returns CDR1 MNHNS and CDR2 SASEGT. CDR3 region: CASIDPGLEYEQYF. In DNA, the CDR3 is TGTGCCAGCATAGACCCGGGACTAGAGTACGAGCAGTACTTC.

This clone has a single count. The chain carries TRBV2 and TRBJ1-1; D uncertain. The V end was cut by 6 bases, the J end by 2 bases, with 10 bases between. Germline CDR1 is SNHLY and CDR2 is FYNNEI. The CDR3 has 13 residues. DNA for the CDR3: TGTGCCAGCAGACTTACACCAAACACTGAAGCTTTCTTT. It yields the protein CASRLTPNTEAFF.

The rearrangement uses TRBV6-1 and TRBJ1-4, with 7 bases identical to TRBD1. There are 17 residues in the CDR3. Looked up from germline, CDR1 is MNHNS and CDR2 is SASEGT. The V gene end was trimmed by 2 bases and the J gene end by 1 base; junction bases not matched to a gene: 7. The CDR3 bases are TGTGCCAGCAGTGAACCAACAGGGGTCTTAACTAATGAAAAACTGTTTTTT. Amino acids: CASSEPTGVLTNEKLFF.

Comments on this clone: Other DNA sequences in the same sample also yield this CDR3. V and J are TRBV6-6 and TRBJ1-1; D uncertain. V gave up 5 bases and J gave up 0 bases, with 7 bases separating them. CDR3 length: 13 amino acids. The germline CDR1 and CDR2 sequences are MNHNY and SVGAGI (reference sequence). The CDR3 loop is CASSSHMNTEAFF. DNA for the CDR3: TGTGCCAGCAGTAGTCATATGAACACTGAAGCTTTCTTT.

This clone occurred once. The chain has TRBV6-6 and TRBJ1-3, with D unclear. CDR1 is MNHNY, CDR2 SVGAGI, per germline (reference sequence). The CDR3 sequence is 15 residues long. Trimming removed 0 bases at V and 4 bases at J, with 10 bases between. CDR3 residues: CASSYSNYGGNTIYF. The CDR3 DNA reads TGTGCCAGCAGTTACTCGAACTACGGAGGAAACACCATATATTTT.

The chain recombines TRBV18 with TRBJ2-5; D tentatively reads TRBD1 or TRBD2 (5 bases each). V dropped 4 bases and J dropped 1 base, with 13 bases sitting between them. The CDR3 is made up of 15 amino acids. Germline values: CDR1 KGHSH, CDR2 LQKENI. Written as DNA, the CDR3 is TGTGCCAGCTCACTAGAACGGGGCTCCCAAGAGACCCAGTACTTC. Residues: CASSLERGSQETQYF.

The genes are TRBV2 and TRBJ2-7; no reliable D call. The CDR3 has 12 residues. Germline values: CDR1 SNHLY, CDR2 FYNNEI. Trimming pared 4 bases from V and 4 bases from J, leaving 8 bases between. The CDR3 reads CASSAKVYEQYF. The CDR3 nucleotides are TGTGCCAGCAGTGCTAAAGTGTACGAGCAGTACTTC.

V is TRBV28 and J is TRBJ2-7; 11 bases are shared with TRBD2. The CDR3 is 18 residues long. Germline V CDR1 and CDR2: MDHEN, SYDVKM. The V segment lost 2 bases and the J segment 0 bases; nucleotides outside the gene matches: 9. CDR3 DNA: TGTGCCAGCAGTTTAGCCTCGGCTAGCGGGAGGAGCTCCTACGAGCAGTACTTC. This sequence encodes CASSLASASGRSSYEQYF.

This sequence joins TRBV7-9 and TRBJ2-3, with no clear D. The CDR3 extends over 13 amino acids. V dropped 2 bases and J dropped 4 bases, with 7 bases sitting between them. CDR1 and CDR2 from the germline V gene are SEHNR and FQNEAQ (reference sequence). CDR3 in DNA: TGTGCCAGCAGCTTACAGTTGGCAGATACGCAGTATTTT. It encodes CASSLQLADTQYF.

The chain carries TRBV7-8 and TRBJ2-1, with D possibly matching TRBD2 (5 bases). Germline V gene data show CDR1 as SGHVS and CDR2 as FQNEAQ. This CDR3 spans 15 amino acids. Trimming stripped 6 bases from V and 7 bases from J, with 19 bases between. The CDR3 region is CASRGWRASGNEQFF. CDR3 DNA sequence: TGTGCCAGCAGGGGGTGGCGAGCTTCGGGGAATGAGCAGTTCTTC.